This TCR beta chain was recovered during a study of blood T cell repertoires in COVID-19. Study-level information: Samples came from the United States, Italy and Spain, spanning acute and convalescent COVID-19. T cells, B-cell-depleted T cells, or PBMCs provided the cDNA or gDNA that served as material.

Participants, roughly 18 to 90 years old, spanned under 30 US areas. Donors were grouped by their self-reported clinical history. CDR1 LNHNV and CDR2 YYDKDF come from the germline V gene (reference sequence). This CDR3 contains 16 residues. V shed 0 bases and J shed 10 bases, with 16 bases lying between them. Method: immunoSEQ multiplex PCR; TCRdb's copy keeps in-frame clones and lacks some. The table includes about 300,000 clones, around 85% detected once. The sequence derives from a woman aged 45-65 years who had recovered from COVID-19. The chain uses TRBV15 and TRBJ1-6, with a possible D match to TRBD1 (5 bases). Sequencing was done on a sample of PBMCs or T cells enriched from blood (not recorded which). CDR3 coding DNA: TGTGCCACCAGCAGAGATACACAGGTTCGAGGCTCACCCCTCCACTTT. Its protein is CATSRDTQVRGSPLHF.